What follows are 21 T cell receptor beta chains derived from one specimen sequenced in a study of CD8 T cells in ankylosing spondylitis. TCRdb re-derived calls from the 5' RACE reads in MiXCR, one entry per CDR3 protein. The data contain roughly 280,000 distinct CDR3 sequences, around 18% of them singletons. The sequencing input was blood, either unsorted or a sorted T cell fraction (not recorded which). Every receptor here comes from a male donor with ankylosing spondylitis or in good health (not recorded which).

The CDR3 coding sequence is TGTGCCAGCAGCCAAGAGGGGAGGGGACCGAATAATTCACCCCTCCACTTT. This gives the protein CASSQEGRGPNNSPLHF. The chain is built from TRBV4-2 and TRBJ1-6, with D possibly being TRBD1 (5 bases). The CDR3 extends over 17 amino acids. Trimming removed 0 bases from V and 5 bases from J, with 14 bases in between. The V gene's germline CDR1 is LGHNA and CDR2 YNFKEQ.

The chain carries TRBV5-1 and TRBJ1-5; a weak D match, TRBD1 (5 bases). V lost 0 bases and J 4 bases, leaving 14 bases between the germline ends. CDR1 is SGHRS and CDR2 is YFSETQ in the germline V gene. This CDR3 region has 16 residues. The CDR3 loop reads CASSLVSQTENQPQHF. The CDR3 DNA reads as TGCGCCAGCAGCTTGGTAAGCCAGACAGAAAATCAGCCCCAGCATTTT.

This chain links TRBV2 with TRBJ2-2, with TRBD1 as a possible D gene (6 bases). The V gene lost 6 bases and the J gene lost 6 bases, with 14 bases spanning the gap. The V gene's germline CDR1 is SNHLY and CDR2 FYNNEI. This CDR3 is built from 14 residues. The CDR3 region is CASRRTVGSGELFF. The CDR3 bases are TGTGCCAGCAGACGGACAGTTGGGTCCGGGGAGCTGTTTTTT.

This clonotype was picked up a small number of times. The CDR3 region is CASSLEGHSGNTIYF. CDR3 DNA: TGTGCCAGCAGCTTGGAGGGGCACTCTGGAAACACCATATATTTT. V usage is TRBV5-5 and J usage is TRBJ1-3; possible D gene TRBD1, 5 bases. The CDR3 totals 15 residues. V lost 0 bases and J 0 bases, leaving 7 bases between the germline ends. CDR1 is SGHKS, CDR2 YYEKEE, per germline (reference sequence).

The CDR3 sequence is CASSPIGQNYGYTF. The CDR3, as DNA: TGTGCCAGCTCACCGATTGGACAGAACTATGGCTACACCTTC. The rearrangement uses TRBV18 and TRBJ1-2; perhaps TRBD1 as D (6 bases). Germline V gene sequence: CDR1 KGHSH, CDR2 LQKENI. The CDR3 is made up of 14 amino acids. V lost 3 bases to trimming and J lost 2 bases, with 10 bases between them.

This clonotype was detected ten times or more. V is TRBV7-9 and J is TRBJ2-3; the D gene is possibly TRBD1 (6 bases). The CDR3 sequence is 15 residues long. V was clipped by 6 bases and J by 1 base, with 14 bases between them. The germline V gene has CDR1 SEHNR and CDR2 FQNEAQ (reference sequence). The CDR3 coding sequence is TGTGCCAGCAGTATGACAGGTGCCCGCACAGATACGCAGTATTTT. Protein sequence: CASSMTGARTDTQYF.

This sequence joins TRBV7-8 and TRBJ2-3, with D uncertain. Trimming removed 3 bases at V and 0 bases at J, with 7 bases between. CDR1 is SGHVS, CDR2 FQNEAQ, per germline. This CDR3 has 14 amino acids. The CDR3 DNA sequence: TGTGCCAGCAGCTTTGAGGCTAGCACAGATACGCAGTATTTT. Its protein is CASSFEASTDTQYF.

This clonotype was seen a handful of times. The V gene is TRBV5-1, the J gene TRBJ1-2; TRBD1 aligns across 7 bases. The CDR3 is made up of 14 amino acids. Looked up from germline, CDR1 is SGHRS and CDR2 is YFSETQ. V trimming: 4 bases; J trimming: 0 bases; junction bases outside the gene matches: 3. The CDR3 sequence is CASSPGQSNYGYTF. In nucleotides, the CDR3 is TGCGCCAGCAGCCCGGGACAGTCTAACTATGGCTACACCTTC. Full variable domain (remainder filled in from reference TRBV5-1 and TRBJ1-2): KAGVTQTPRYLIKTRGQQVTLSCSPISGHRSVSWYQQTPGQGLQFLFEYFSETQRNKGNFPGRFSGRQFSNSRSEMNVSTLELGDSALYLCASSPGQSNYGYTFGSGTRLTVV.

The table lists this clonotype with a few counts. The CDR3 sequence is CASRGQNYEQYV. The CDR3 coding sequence is TGTGCCAGCAGGGGACAGAATTACGAGCAGTACGTC. The chain carries TRBV27 and TRBJ2-7; 7 positions agree with TRBD1. Trimming at V came to 6 bases and at J to 4 bases, leaving 3 bases not matched to a gene. The CDR3 is made up of 12 amino acids. The germline gives CDR1 MNHEY, CDR2 SMNVEV (reference sequence).

This chain uses TRBV27 with TRBJ1-3; TRBD1 is a possible D gene (6 bases). Trimming removed 3 bases at V and 3 bases at J, with 21 bases between. In germline, CDR1 is MNHEY, CDR2 SMNVEV (reference sequence). The CDR3 is made up of 18 amino acids. The CDR3 DNA is TGTGCCAGCAGTTTCGCGAGGGAACAGGGCGGAGGTGGAAACACCATATATTTT. This sequence encodes CASSFAREQGGGGNTIYF.

This clonotype was seen a handful of times. The chain couples TRBV6-5 to TRBJ1-2; 7 nucleotides line up with TRBD1. The CDR3 is 14 residues long. The germline gives CDR1 MNHEY, CDR2 SVGAGI. V shed 0 bases, J shed 2 bases, and the junction held 0 bases outside the gene matches. As DNA, the CDR3 is TGTGCCAGCAGTTACTCGACAGGGAACTATGGCTACACCTTC. Its translation: CASSYSTGNYGYTF.

The sample holds one count of this clonotype. The rearrangement links TRBV18 to TRBJ2-2; D remains ambiguous. CDR3 length: 12 amino acids. V lost 6 bases to trimming and J lost 5 bases, with 7 bases between them. The germline CDR1 and CDR2 sequences are KGHSH and LQKENI. In DNA form, the CDR3 reads TGTGCCAGCTCTGCGACAACCGGGGAGCTGTTTTTT. Amino acids: CASSATTGELFF.

V usage is TRBV20-1 and J usage is TRBJ2-5; D is perhaps TRBD2 (6 bases). Per germline, CDR1 DFQATT and CDR2 SNEGSKA (reference sequence). V lost 7 bases and J lost 4, with 19 bases in between. The CDR3 extends over 14 amino acids. For the CDR3, the DNA is TGCAGTGGAGCCGAGGAGGGCCGGGGAGAGACCCAGTACTTC. Translated, it gives CSGAEEGRGETQYF.

This clonotype was recorded a few times. The rearrangement links TRBV6-1 to TRBJ1-2; no clear D. Between the trimmed V and J ends, which lost 3 bases and 6 bases, there was a span of 8 bases. The CDR3 contains 12 residues. Germline assignment: CDR1 MNHNS and CDR2 SASEGT. The CDR3 bases are TGTGCCAGCAGTGATGCGGGAAATGGCTACACCTTC. It encodes CASSDAGNGYTF.

In its sample, this clonotype was seen many times. The V and J genes are TRBV20-1 and TRBJ1-6, with no clear D. The CDR3 sequence is 15 residues long. Trimming pared 0 bases from V and 8 bases from J, leaving 14 bases between. From germline, CDR1 is DFQATT and CDR2 SNEGSKA (reference sequence). The CDR3 DNA sequence: TGCAGTGCTAGAGATTTTACCCAGGTGGATTCACCCCTCCACTTT. Translating gives CSARDFTQVDSPLHF.

The rearrangement links TRBV5-1 to TRBJ1-4; possibly TRBD1 for D (5 bases). The germline V gene encodes CDR1 SGHRS and CDR2 YFSETQ. Trimming shortened V by 1 base and J by 2 bases, and 12 bases separated the two germline ends. This CDR3 contains 16 residues. CDR3 sequence (DNA): TGCGCCAGCAGCTTGAGGCAGGGTAGGACTAATGAAAAACTGTTTTTT. Protein product: CASSLRQGRTNEKLFF.

This clonotype has at least ten counts. The rearrangement joins TRBV20-1 to TRBJ2-1, with 8 bases fitting TRBD2. The CDR3 contains 16 residues. V gave up 5 bases and J gave up 3 bases; unmatched junction bases: 12. Germline V gives CDR1 DFQATT, CDR2 SNEGSKA (reference sequence). The CDR3 here is CSALQPGGAVYNEQFF. The CDR3 nucleotides read TGCAGTGCTCTTCAACCCGGGGGGGCCGTCTACAATGAGCAGTTCTTC.

This chain links TRBV18 with TRBJ1-2; tentatively, D is TRBD1 (6 bases). This CDR3 comprises 13 residues. V shed 6 bases and J shed 10 bases, with 18 bases lying between them. CDR1 is KGHSH and CDR2 is LQKENI in the germline V gene. CDR3 coding DNA: TGTGCCAGCTCTGAACAGGGTTTAGGGGACTACACCTTC. It yields the protein CASSEQGLGDYTF.

DNA of the CDR3: TGTGCCAGCAGCTCGAGGACAGGTCTAGCAGATGAGCAGTTCTTC. It is translated as CASSSRTGLADEQFF. The chain couples TRBV7-3 to TRBJ2-1; TRBD1 matches at 7 bases. V gave up 4 bases and J gave up 8 bases; unmatched junction bases: 11. Germline-derived CDR1 and CDR2 are SGHTA and FQGTGA. The CDR3 is 15 amino acids.

This clonotype was seen more than once but under ten times. The chain links TRBV5-1 to TRBJ2-2, with 8 bases identical to TRBD2. The V segment lost 4 bases and the J segment 1 base; nucleotides outside the gene matches: 6. The CDR3 has 16 amino acids. Germline values: CDR1 SGHRS, CDR2 YFSETQ. The CDR3 DNA reads TGCGCCAGCAGCCAACAGACTAGCGAGAACACCGGGGAGCTGTTTTTT. Its translation: CASSQQTSENTGELFF.

This clonotype was seen only a few times. V usage is TRBV11-2 and J usage is TRBJ2-2; D is ambiguous. The V gene lost 5 bases and the J gene lost 1 base, with 8 bases spanning the gap. The CDR3 is made up of 14 amino acids. Germline-derived CDR1 and CDR2 are SGHAT and FQNNGV. CDR3 in DNA: TGTGCCAGCAGCCTTCAACAGAACACCGGGGAGCTGTTTTTT. It translates to CASSLQQNTGELFF.